This T cell receptor (beta chain) was retrieved from a study of T cell responses to AZD1222 COVID-19 vaccine. Study conclusions and caveats: At study baseline, merely about 6 AZD1222 recipients were seropositive. Dominant CD4 TCR responses targeted spike regions 160-218 and 743-854. A mostly white British donor set with more females was recruited, and clonal diversity was possibly underestimated.

Some clones are missing from TCRdb's copy, which holds only in-frame ones; the method was immunoSEQ multiplex PCR. The sample lists 110,000 to 150,000 clones, 93% occurring once. Note on this clone: Its antigen is not known.

V trimming: 3 bases; J trimming: 8 bases; junction bases outside the gene matches: 12. Germline CDR1 is MNHEY and CDR2 is SMNVEV (reference sequence). This CDR3 is 15 amino acids long. The rearrangement uses TRBV27 and TRBJ1-2; 7 bases are shared with TRBD1. The clonotype was recovered from an adult in good health. The material sequenced was peripheral blood, taken on day 0 of AZD1222 vaccination. The CDR3 nucleotides read TGTGCCAGCAGTTTGGGGATGGACAGGACTCGCGGCTACACCTTC. This codes for CASSLGMDRTRGYTF.